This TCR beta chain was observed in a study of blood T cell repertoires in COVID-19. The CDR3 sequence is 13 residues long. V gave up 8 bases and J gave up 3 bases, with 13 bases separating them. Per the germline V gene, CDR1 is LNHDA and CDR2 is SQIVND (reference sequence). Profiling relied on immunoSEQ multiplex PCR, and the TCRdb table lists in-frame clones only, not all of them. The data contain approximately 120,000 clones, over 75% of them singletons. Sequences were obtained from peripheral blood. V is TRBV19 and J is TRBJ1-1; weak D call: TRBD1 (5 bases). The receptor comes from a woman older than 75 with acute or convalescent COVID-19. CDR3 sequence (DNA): TGTGCCAGTGAACAAGGGGCGTACACTGAAGCTTTCTTT. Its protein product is CASEQGAYTEAFF.